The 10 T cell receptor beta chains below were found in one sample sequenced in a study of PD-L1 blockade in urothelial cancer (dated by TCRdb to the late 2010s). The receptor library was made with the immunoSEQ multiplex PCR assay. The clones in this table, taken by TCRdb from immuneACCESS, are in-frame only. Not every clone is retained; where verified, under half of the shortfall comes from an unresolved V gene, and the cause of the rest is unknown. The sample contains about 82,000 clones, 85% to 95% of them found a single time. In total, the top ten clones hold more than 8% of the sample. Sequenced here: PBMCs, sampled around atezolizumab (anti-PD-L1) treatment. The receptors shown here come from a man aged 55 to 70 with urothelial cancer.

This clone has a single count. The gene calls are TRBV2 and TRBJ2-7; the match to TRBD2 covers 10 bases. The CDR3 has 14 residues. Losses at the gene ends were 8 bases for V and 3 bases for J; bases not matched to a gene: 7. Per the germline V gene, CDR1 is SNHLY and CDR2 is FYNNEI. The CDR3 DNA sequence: TGTGCCAGCGTTGGTAGCGGGGGGCACTACGAGCAGTACTTC. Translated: CASVGSGGHYEQYF.

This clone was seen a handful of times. CDR3 sequence: CASLTGGNTEAFF. As DNA, the CDR3 is TGTGCCAGCCTCACGGGGGGAAACACTGAAGCTTTCTTT. V is TRBV28 and J is TRBJ1-1; tentatively, D is TRBD1 (5 bases). Trimming stripped 8 bases from V and 2 bases from J, with 12 bases between. Germline V gene sequence: CDR1 MDHEN, CDR2 SYDVKM. The CDR3 runs to 13 residues.

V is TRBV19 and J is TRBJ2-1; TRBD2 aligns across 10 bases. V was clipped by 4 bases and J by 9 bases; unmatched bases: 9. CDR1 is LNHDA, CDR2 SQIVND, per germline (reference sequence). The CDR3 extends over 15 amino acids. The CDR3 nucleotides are TGTGCCAGTAGTAAACTAGCGGGAAAAAGTGGTGAGCAGTTCTTC. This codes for CASSKLAGKSGEQFF.

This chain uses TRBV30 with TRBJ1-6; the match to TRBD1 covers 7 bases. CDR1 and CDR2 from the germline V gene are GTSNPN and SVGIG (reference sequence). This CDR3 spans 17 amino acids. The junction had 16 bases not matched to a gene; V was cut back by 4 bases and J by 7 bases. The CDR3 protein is CAWKLSTGTVTNSPLHF. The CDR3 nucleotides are TGTGCCTGGAAGTTGAGCACCGGGACAGTTACGAATTCACCCCTCCACTTT.

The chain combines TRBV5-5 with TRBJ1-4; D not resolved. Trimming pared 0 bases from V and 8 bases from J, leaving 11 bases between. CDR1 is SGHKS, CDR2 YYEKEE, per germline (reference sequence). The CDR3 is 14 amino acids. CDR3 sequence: CASSLDSQNEKLFF. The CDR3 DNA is TGTGCCAGCAGCTTGGACAGCCAAAACGAAAAACTGTTTTTT.

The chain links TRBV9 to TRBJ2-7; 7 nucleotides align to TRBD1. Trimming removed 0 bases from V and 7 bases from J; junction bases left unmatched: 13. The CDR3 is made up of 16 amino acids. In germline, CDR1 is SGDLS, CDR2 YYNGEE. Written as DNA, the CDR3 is TGTGCCAGCAGCGTAGCTGGGACAGTATTCCCGGGGGAGCAGTACTTC. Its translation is CASSVAGTVFPGEQYF.

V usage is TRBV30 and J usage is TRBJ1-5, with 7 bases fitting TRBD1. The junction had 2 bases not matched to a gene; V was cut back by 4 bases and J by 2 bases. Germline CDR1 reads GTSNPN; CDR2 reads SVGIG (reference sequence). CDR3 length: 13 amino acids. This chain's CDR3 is CAWNTGGNQPQHF. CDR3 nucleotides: TGTGCCTGGAATACAGGGGGCAATCAGCCCCAGCATTTT.

In DNA, the CDR3 is TGTGCCAGCAGCTTGGAGGGGGCGCGAGAGACCCAGTACTTC. It specifies CASSLEGARETQYF. J is TRBJ2-5 and V is TRBV5-8; 7 bases map to TRBD1. The CDR3 extends over 14 amino acids. Unmatched junction bases numbered 3, after V lost 0 bases and J lost 4 bases. The V gene's germline CDR1 is SGHTS and CDR2 YDEGEE. Full variable domain (rest looked up from reference TRBV5-8 and TRBJ2-5): EAGVTQSPTHLIKTRGQQATLRCSPISGHTSVYWYQQALGLGLQFLLWYDEGEERNRGNFPPRFSGRQFPNYSSELNVNALELEDSALYLCASSLEGARETQYFGPGTRLLVL.

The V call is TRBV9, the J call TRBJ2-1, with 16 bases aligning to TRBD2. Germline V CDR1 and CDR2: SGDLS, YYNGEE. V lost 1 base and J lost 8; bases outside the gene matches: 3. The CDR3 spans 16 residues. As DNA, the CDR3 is TGTGCCAGCAGCGTAACCGGGACTAGCGGGAGGGATGAGCAGTTCTTC. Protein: CASSVTGTSGRDEQFF.

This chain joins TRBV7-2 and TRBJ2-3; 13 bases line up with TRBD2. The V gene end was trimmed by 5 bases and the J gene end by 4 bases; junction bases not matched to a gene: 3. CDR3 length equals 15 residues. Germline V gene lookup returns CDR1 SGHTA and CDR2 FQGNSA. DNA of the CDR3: TGTGCCAGCAGCATACTAGCGGGAGGGGCAGATACGCAGTATTTT. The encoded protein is CASSILAGGADTQYF.